A selection of T cell receptor beta chains follows, all from one sample in a study of shared clonotypes between healthy human individuals. Profiling relied on immunoSEQ multiplex PCR, and the TCRdb table lists in-frame clones only, not all of them. The sample includes around 1.9 million clones, around 93% of them seen just once. The sequencing input was naive CD8+ T cells from PBMCs. Receptors were obtained from a man aged 18 to 30 in good health. Some clones in this sample may be carry-over from other donors' samples. Both conserved end residues are part of each CDR3. The order of the fields is clone size, V gene, J gene, D gene, CDR3 DNA, CDR3 protein. The D gene is left open where the match is weak. The size field is filled for only some rows; it gives once, few, many or a size class.

clone size: NA; V gene: TRBV4-1; J gene: TRBJ1-5; D gene: NA; CDR3 DNA: TGCGCCAGCAGCCTCGCGAGCAATCAGCCCCAGCATTTT; CDR3 protein: CASSLASNQPQHF
clone size: NA; V gene: TRBV4-1; J gene: TRBJ1-2; D gene: NA; CDR3 DNA: TGCGCCAGCAGCCAAGATCCCAGCCGTCAGCGGGCGTACTATGGCTACACCTTC; CDR3 protein: CASSQDPSRQRAYYGYTF
clone size: NA; V gene: TRBV2; J gene: TRBJ2-1; D gene: TRBD2; CDR3 DNA: TGTGCCAGCAGTGAGCGTGGGACTAGCCTGGTCTACAATGAGCAGTTCTTC; CDR3 protein: CASSERGTSLVYNEQFF
clone size: NA; V gene: TRBV14; J gene: TRBJ1-3; D gene: TRBD1; CDR3 DNA: TGTGCCAGCAGCCTTCCTGGGACAGGATTTAGAAACACCATATATTTT; CDR3 protein: CASSLPGTGFRNTIYF
clone size: NA; V gene: TRBV7-9; J gene: TRBJ1-2; D gene: NA; CDR3 DNA: TGTGCCAGCAGCTCAGTTTTTTATGGCTACACCTTC; CDR3 protein: CASSSVFYGYTF
clone size: few; V gene: TRBV5-6; J gene: TRBJ2-7; D gene: TRBD2; CDR3 DNA: TGTGCCAGCAGCGGGCGGGGGGATCCACTCTACGAGCAGTACTTC; CDR3 protein: CASSGRGDPLYEQYF
clone size: NA; V gene: TRBV6-5; J gene: TRBJ1-2; D gene: NA; CDR3 DNA: TGTGCCAGCAGCGCCGCGGACGACGAAGGCTACACCTTC; CDR3 protein: CASSAADDEGYTF
clone size: NA; V gene: TRBV11-2; J gene: TRBJ2-7; D gene: NA; CDR3 DNA: TGTGCCAGCAGCTTGGCGGGACTCACCTACGAGCAGTACTTC; CDR3 protein: CASSLAGLTYEQYF
clone size: NA; V gene: TRBV7-9; J gene: TRBJ2-1; D gene: NA; CDR3 DNA: TGTGCCAGCAGGGGCGGGACTCGATACAATGAGCAGTTCTTC; CDR3 protein: CASRGGTRYNEQFF
clone size: NA; V gene: TRBV27; J gene: TRBJ2-3; D gene: NA; CDR3 DNA: TGTGCCAGCAGTTTGGGTCCGGGGGCTCGAACAGATACGCAGTATTTT; CDR3 protein: CASSLGPGARTDTQYF
clone size: once; V gene: TRBV4-3; J gene: TRBJ2-7; D gene: NA; CDR3 DNA: TGCGCCAGCAGCCAAGATCGGTTTTACGAGCAGTACTTC; CDR3 protein: CASSQDRFYEQYF
clone size: NA; V gene: TRBV7-8; J gene: TRBJ2-1; D gene: NA; CDR3 DNA: TGTGCCAGCCAACCCACTGCAAGCGGAGGCCCCTACAATGAGCAGTTCTTC; CDR3 protein: CASQPTASGGPYNEQFF
clone size: NA; V gene: TRBV5-1; J gene: TRBJ2-2; D gene: TRBD2; CDR3 DNA: TGCGCCAGCAGCTTGGAGCGGGAGGTCGGGACCGGGGAGCTGTTTTTT; CDR3 protein: CASSLEREVGTGELFF
clone size: NA; V gene: TRBV27; J gene: TRBJ1-2; D gene: NA; CDR3 DNA: TGTGCCAGCAGTTTATCCGCTGGTGACAGCGAATCCCCATGGGGCTACACCTTC; CDR3 protein: CASSLSAGDSESPWGYTF
clone size: NA; V gene: TRBV27; J gene: TRBJ1-2; D gene: NA; CDR3 DNA: TGTGCCAGCAGTTTAACGGGAGCTAACTATGGCTACACCTTC; CDR3 protein: CASSLTGANYGYTF
clone size: NA; V gene: TRBV2; J gene: TRBJ2-5; D gene: TRBD2; CDR3 DNA: TGTGCCAGCAGTGGATGGACTGCGGGGAGACTAGCGGGAGAAGAGACCCAGTACTTC; CDR3 protein: CASSGWTAGRLAGEETQYF
clone size: NA; V gene: TRBV28; J gene: TRBJ2-2; D gene: NA; CDR3 DNA: TGTGCCAGCAGTTTATACGGTCTGAACACCGGGGAGCTGTTTTTT; CDR3 protein: CASSLYGLNTGELFF
clone size: NA; V gene: TRBV7-9; J gene: TRBJ2-1; D gene: NA; CDR3 DNA: TGTGCCAGCAGTCCACACAGTCGTCTTCACAATGAGCAGTTCTTC; CDR3 protein: CASSPHSRLHNEQFF